The present TCR beta chain was sequenced within a study of vaccination and CD4 T cells after COVID-19. With the Oncomine TCR Beta short-read assay, DNA from cultured CD4+ T cells was sequenced. From the PCR reads, TCRdb called clonotypes with MiXCR, one entry per CDR3 protein. The data show about 11,000 distinct CDR3 sequences, roughly 67% seen once. This CDR3 spans 13 amino acids. V was cut by 2 bases and J by 2 bases, with 6 bases left in between. CDR1 MNHEY and CDR2 SVGEGT come from the germline V gene. The treatment here: roughly ten-day PBMC culture with coronavirus spike peptide pools or control peptides (ViraFEST assay). Comment on this clonotype: Antigen unknown.

The sequence came from a human donor who had recovered from COVID-19. The chain has TRBV6-2 or TRBV6-3 and TRBJ1-2, with D possibly being TRBD1 (6 bases). Sequencing was performed on CD4+ T cells from blood, cultured in vitro. CDR3 sequence reads: CASSYGTNYGYTF. CDR3 coding DNA: TGTGCCAGCAGTTACGGGACAAACTATGGCTACACCTTC.